This note documents a single T cell receptor beta chain sequence. Antigen unknown. This sample is part of a study of T cell responses to AZD1222 COVID-19 vaccine. In the study overall: Second-dose recipients at about 4 or about 12 weeks were treated as one pooled group.

Germline V CDR1 and CDR2: MDHEN, SYDVKM. V lost 4 bases and J 3 bases, leaving 12 bases between the germline ends. The CDR3 runs 15 residues. Assay used: immunoSEQ multiplex PCR; TCRdb lists only in-frame clones, some missing. Among some 110,000 clones listed, about 93% were seen once. Findings and caveats of the study: The donor group comprised mostly white British people and more females; the analysis possibly underestimated clonal diversity. AZD1222 recipients seropositive at baseline numbered only five to seven. CD4 TCRs associated with vaccination spanned spike, dominating at 160-218 and 743-854.

The sample was peripheral blood, taken on day 0 of AZD1222 vaccination. The chain links TRBV28 to TRBJ2-2; D possibly corresponds to TRBD2 (6 bases). This sequence originates from an adult in good health. The CDR3 DNA follows: TGTGCCAGCAGTTGGGGTAGCGGACACACCGGGGAGCTGTTTTTT. Its translation is CASSWGSGHTGELFF.